These 17 T cell receptor beta chains were all obtained from the same sample, sequenced in a study of cytomegalovirus exposure and HLA in healthy donors. Using immunoSEQ multiplex PCR, the repertoire was profiled, and TCRdb retains in-frame clones only, with some absent. The table lists under 150,000 clones, roughly 86% of them singletons, with around 10% in the top ten. The sequencing input was PBMCs. These receptor sequences come from a man aged 18 to 30 in good health and CMV-seropositive.

This clone showed up just a few times. The rearrangement links TRBV5-8 to TRBJ2-3, with 7 nucleotides matching TRBD1. The CDR3 covers 15 residues. J was trimmed by 0 bases and V by 5 bases; bases with no gene match: 6. Germline V gene lookup returns CDR1 SGHTS and CDR2 YDEGEE. Here the CDR3 DNA reads TGTGCCAGCAGGGCCGGGACAGCCAGCACAGATACGCAGTATTTT. Protein sequence: CASRAGTASTDTQYF.

In nucleotides, the CDR3 is TGTGCCAGCTCGCCCGGGACACCTCAGGCATCCGAGCAGTTCTTC. Encoded protein: CASSPGTPQASEQFF. The V call is TRBV18, the J call TRBJ2-1, with TRBD1 as a possible D gene (6 bases). CDR1 KGHSH and CDR2 LQKENI come from the germline V gene. The CDR3 totals 15 residues. The V gene lost 6 bases and the J gene lost 10 bases, with 22 bases spanning the gap.

The rearrangement joins TRBV13 to TRBJ2-3; possible D gene TRBD2, 5 bases. The CDR3 length is 14 residues. Germline V CDR1 and CDR2: PRHDT, FYEKMQ (reference sequence). V was cut by 4 bases and J by 3 bases, with 11 bases left in between. In nucleotides, the CDR3 is TGTGCCAGCAGCTCTGCGGGCGGTACAGATACGCAGTATTTT. Its protein is CASSSAGGTDTQYF.

This clone has only a few counts. The J gene is TRBJ1-4, the V gene TRBV18; D call uncertain. V was shortened by 6 bases and J by 0 bases, with 8 bases between the two germline ends. The CDR3 loop spans 14 amino acids. CDR1 and CDR2 (germline): KGHSH, LQKENI. The CDR3 here is CASSLTATNEKLFF. DNA of the CDR3: TGTGCCAGCTCGTTAACAGCAACTAATGAAAAACTGTTTTTT.

This clone is a singleton in its sample. V and J are TRBV10-1 and TRBJ2-7; TRBD1 matches 7 bases. The CDR3 covers 16 residues. V shed 4 bases and J 0 bases; nucleotides not matched to a gene: 9. Germline lookup yields CDR1 WNHNN and CDR2 SYGVQD (reference sequence). DNA for the CDR3: TGCGCCAGCAGTGTGAGCCGGGACAGACCCTCCTACGAGCAGTACTTC. This translates into CASSVSRDRPSYEQYF.

The genes are TRBV29-1 and TRBJ2-2, with 7 bases fitting TRBD1. Germline V gene lookup returns CDR1 SQVTM and CDR2 ANQGSEA. This CDR3 is built from 14 residues. V lost 4 bases and J lost 2; bases outside the gene matches: 4. The CDR3 nucleotides are TGCAGCGTTGTACAGGGGAGAAACACCGGGGAGCTGTTTTTT. It translates to CSVVQGRNTGELFF.

This chain joins TRBV29-1 and TRBJ2-7; 7 bases line up with TRBD2. After removal of 2 bases from V and 2 bases from J, the junction contained 6 bases not matched to a gene. Looked up from germline, CDR1 is SQVTM and CDR2 is ANQGSEA. The CDR3 spans 14 residues. The CDR3: CSVETGEGTYEQYF. In DNA form, the CDR3 reads TGCAGCGTTGAAACGGGGGAGGGAACCTACGAGCAGTACTTC.

This sequence joins TRBV6-5 and TRBJ2-3, with 9 nucleotides matching TRBD2. Germline V lookup: CDR1 MNHEY, CDR2 SVGAGI. V lost 6 bases and J lost 2; bases outside the gene matches: 3. The CDR3 length is 14 residues. The CDR3 bases are TGTGCCAGCAGGCGGGAGGGACCCACAGATACGCAGTATTTT. Translation gives CASRREGPTDTQYF.

This chain connects TRBV30 to TRBJ1-4, with D perhaps matching TRBD1 (5 bases). V was shortened by 5 bases and J by 8 bases, with 15 bases between the two germline ends. CDR3 length: 13 residues. Germline CDR1 GTSNPN, CDR2 SVGIG (reference sequence). This chain's CDR3 is CAWAAKGWEKLFF. The CDR3 nucleotides are TGTGCCTGGGCGGCCAAGGGGTGGGAAAAACTGTTTTTT.

V gene TRBV2 combines with J gene TRBJ1-1; D may be TRBD1 (5 bases). The CDR3 covers 14 residues. Trimming pared 6 bases from V and 0 bases from J, leaving 11 bases between. Per the germline V gene, CDR1 is SNHLY and CDR2 is FYNNEI. CDR3 amino acids: CASRTEILNTEAFF. The CDR3 DNA follows: TGTGCCAGCAGGACAGAGATCCTGAACACTGAAGCTTTCTTT.

The chain recombines TRBV11-3 with TRBJ2-5; TRBD1 agrees at 9 bases. The V gene end was trimmed by 6 bases and the J gene end by 3 bases; junction bases not matched to a gene: 2. This CDR3 has 13 amino acids. Germline V gene sequence: CDR1 SGHNT, CDR2 YENEEA. CDR3: CASSWDREETQYF. In DNA form, the CDR3 reads TGTGCCAGCAGTTGGGACAGGGAAGAGACCCAGTACTTC.

The V call is TRBV11-2, the J call TRBJ2-6; TRBD1 aligns across 8 bases. J was trimmed by 10 bases and V by 5 bases; bases with no gene match: 10. Germline V gives CDR1 SGHAT, CDR2 FQNNGV. The CDR3 contains 15 residues. In DNA form, the CDR3 reads TGTGCCAGCAGCCCTTCGGACAGGGTGGCTAACGTCCTGACTTTC. It is translated as CASSPSDRVANVLTF.

The chain recombines TRBV6-1 with TRBJ2-3, with 8 bases matching TRBD1. The CDR3 is made up of 13 amino acids. From germline, CDR1 is MNHNS and CDR2 SASEGT. V was clipped by 7 bases and J by 3 bases; unmatched bases: 3. CDR3 nucleotide sequence: TGTGCCAGCACCAGGACAGGGACAGATACGCAGTATTTT. This encodes CASTRTGTDTQYF.

The chain has TRBV29-1 and TRBJ2-7, with D perhaps matching TRBD2 (6 bases). The germline V gene encodes CDR1 SQVTM and CDR2 ANQGSEA. The CDR3 totals 15 residues. V lost 4 bases and J lost 7, with 23 bases in between. The CDR3 DNA reads as TGCAGCGTTGTTCGGGAGCGGACGAGTCGAAGGGAGCAGTACTTC. Its protein product is CSVVRERTSRREQYF.

The V call is TRBV30, the J call TRBJ1-1; no definite D call. The length of the CDR3 is 13 residues. The V end lost 6 bases, the J end lost 5 bases, and 16 bases lay between the germline ends. Germline V CDR1 and CDR2: GTSNPN, SVGIG (reference sequence). This chain's CDR3 is CACLQEARTEAFF. CDR3 nucleotide sequence: TGTGCCTGTCTCCAGGAGGCTCGAACTGAAGCTTTCTTT.

This chain connects TRBV29-1 to TRBJ2-5; 7 bases map to TRBD1. J lost 5 bases, V lost 5 bases, and 17 bases had no gene match. The CDR3 is 16 residues long. CDR1 is SQVTM, CDR2 ANQGSEA, per germline. The CDR3 DNA is TGCAGCGTTTGGGGGATAACAGGGGCGCTGGTGGAGACCCAGTACTTC. It codes for CSVWGITGALVETQYF.

CDR3 residues: CASSQKDSLGYTF. The CDR3 region has the DNA TGTGCCAGCAGCCAGAAGGACAGTCTTGGCTACACCTTC. The chain recombines TRBV4-2 with TRBJ1-2; TRBD1 is a possible D gene (6 bases). CDR1 is LGHNA, CDR2 YNFKEQ, per germline. The CDR3 has 13 amino acids. V dropped 3 bases and J dropped 7 bases, with 12 bases sitting between them.